This T cell receptor (beta chain) was found in a study of cytomegalovirus exposure and HLA in healthy donors. PCR was performed using 60 Vbeta and 13 Jbeta primers. How the authors handled the data: Around 80 million unique TCR beta chains, around 11 million of them shared, were counted by a later analysis. Assay used: immunoSEQ multiplex PCR; TCRdb lists only in-frame clones, some missing. That table supplies the V and J calls and clone size; D and trimming were determined from the DNA. The sample contains over 200,000 clones, about 80% of which appear only once. The sample holds one count of this clone. Germline V gives CDR1 SGHNT, CDR2 YYREEE (reference sequence). Trimming at V came to 2 bases and at J to 4 bases, leaving 5 bases not matched to a gene. There are 15 residues in the CDR3. Nominally healthy donors were sampled, though unrecorded immune exposures were likely.

The V gene is TRBV5-4, the J gene TRBJ2-7; 11 bases are shared with TRBD2. The sequencing input was PBMCs. This clonotype was obtained from a woman aged 55-70 years in good health and CMV-seropositive. CDR3 sequence: CASSFTSGSMYEQYF. CDR3 bases: TGTGCCAGCAGCTTTACTAGCGGGAGTATGTACGAGCAGTACTTC.